This T cell receptor (beta chain) was identified during a study of blood T cell repertoires in COVID-19 (dated by TCRdb to 2018 to 2021). For the wider study: Samples covering the acute and convalescent phases of COVID-19 were provided by collaborators in the United States, Italy and Spain. The samples were drawn from two sources: the first 160 participants of the ongoing ImmuneRACE study, and 1,200 or so subjects contributed by 6 global collaborators. The repertoires were made available in a free public database intended to serve as a resource for research on the immune response to SARS-CoV-2. The prospective study material was composed of cDNA or gDNA derived from T cells, B-cell-depleted T cells, or PBMCs. HLA class I and class II types, where available, came from metadata supplied by the sample provider rather than from assay-based typing. The sample metadata nearly always contained a de-identified subject ID, COVID-19 status, age in years and sex. Deeply sampled blood TCRbeta repertoires from subjects exposed to, actively infected with, or recovered from COVID-19 were included in the dataset.

Note on this clone: Its binding antigen is unknown. No base quality values were provided; no much bigger clone lies one nucleotide off.

In the prospective study, participants were about 18 to 95 years old, resided in about two dozen geographic areas of the United States, and were enrolled through a virtual design. In the prospective study, cohorts were assigned on the basis of participant-reported clinical history obtained from a screening survey and a study questionnaire. Recovered participants in ImmuneRACE Cohort 3 were defined by two consecutive negative NP/OP PCR tests, clearance by a healthcare professional, or resolution of symptoms. In the prospective study, whole blood, serum and a nasopharyngeal or oropharyngeal swab were collected from each participant by mobile phlebotomists. Prospective study participants could optionally give additional blood draws and questionnaires over an approximately two-month period. Before DNA extraction, blood samples from the prospective study were shipped at room temperature or frozen. TCRbeta CDR3 regions were amplified from genomic DNA using the immunoSEQ Assay, a bias-controlled multiplex PCR. On the authors' methods: Within the assay, amplification of reference gene primers was used to estimate how many nucleated cells each sample contained. To quantify the absolute abundance of each unique TCRbeta CDR3 rearrangement, sequence reads were collapsed and filtered. For each sample, productive Simpson clonality was calculated by taking the square root of Simpson's diversity index across productive rearrangements. In its TCRdb copy, this immuneACCESS table keeps in-frame sequences only and misses some clones. Where compared with another copy, unresolved V genes explain less than half of these, and the others have no known cause. V and J calls and clone size are those listed in that table; D and trimming were worked out from the DNA. The sample table lists 190,000 or so clones, 75% to 85% of them with a count of one. Of the sample, 7.5% to 10% is held by the ten largest clones.

Via the germline V gene (reference sequence), CDR1 is MNHEY and CDR2 SMNVEV. The trim is 4 bases for V and 6 bases for J, with a gap of 10 bases between the germline ends. Its CDR3 holds 13 amino acids, cysteine through phenylalanine. Just CDR3 DNA is preserved here, 39 bases in frame from base 1. Here is what the overall study found, with its caveats: How much clinical and demographic metadata was included differed by source and by participant, and the metadata was provided uncurated.

The sequence was collected from a man aged 35 to 55 who had recovered from COVID-19. Material: PBMCs or T cells enriched from blood (not recorded which). The V and J genes are TRBV27 and TRBJ1-5; tentative D gene TRBD1, with 6 bases matching. The CDR3 reads CASSYRVSQPQHF. In nucleotides, the sequence is TGTGCCAGCAGTTACAGGGTGTCTCAGCCCCAGCATTTT.